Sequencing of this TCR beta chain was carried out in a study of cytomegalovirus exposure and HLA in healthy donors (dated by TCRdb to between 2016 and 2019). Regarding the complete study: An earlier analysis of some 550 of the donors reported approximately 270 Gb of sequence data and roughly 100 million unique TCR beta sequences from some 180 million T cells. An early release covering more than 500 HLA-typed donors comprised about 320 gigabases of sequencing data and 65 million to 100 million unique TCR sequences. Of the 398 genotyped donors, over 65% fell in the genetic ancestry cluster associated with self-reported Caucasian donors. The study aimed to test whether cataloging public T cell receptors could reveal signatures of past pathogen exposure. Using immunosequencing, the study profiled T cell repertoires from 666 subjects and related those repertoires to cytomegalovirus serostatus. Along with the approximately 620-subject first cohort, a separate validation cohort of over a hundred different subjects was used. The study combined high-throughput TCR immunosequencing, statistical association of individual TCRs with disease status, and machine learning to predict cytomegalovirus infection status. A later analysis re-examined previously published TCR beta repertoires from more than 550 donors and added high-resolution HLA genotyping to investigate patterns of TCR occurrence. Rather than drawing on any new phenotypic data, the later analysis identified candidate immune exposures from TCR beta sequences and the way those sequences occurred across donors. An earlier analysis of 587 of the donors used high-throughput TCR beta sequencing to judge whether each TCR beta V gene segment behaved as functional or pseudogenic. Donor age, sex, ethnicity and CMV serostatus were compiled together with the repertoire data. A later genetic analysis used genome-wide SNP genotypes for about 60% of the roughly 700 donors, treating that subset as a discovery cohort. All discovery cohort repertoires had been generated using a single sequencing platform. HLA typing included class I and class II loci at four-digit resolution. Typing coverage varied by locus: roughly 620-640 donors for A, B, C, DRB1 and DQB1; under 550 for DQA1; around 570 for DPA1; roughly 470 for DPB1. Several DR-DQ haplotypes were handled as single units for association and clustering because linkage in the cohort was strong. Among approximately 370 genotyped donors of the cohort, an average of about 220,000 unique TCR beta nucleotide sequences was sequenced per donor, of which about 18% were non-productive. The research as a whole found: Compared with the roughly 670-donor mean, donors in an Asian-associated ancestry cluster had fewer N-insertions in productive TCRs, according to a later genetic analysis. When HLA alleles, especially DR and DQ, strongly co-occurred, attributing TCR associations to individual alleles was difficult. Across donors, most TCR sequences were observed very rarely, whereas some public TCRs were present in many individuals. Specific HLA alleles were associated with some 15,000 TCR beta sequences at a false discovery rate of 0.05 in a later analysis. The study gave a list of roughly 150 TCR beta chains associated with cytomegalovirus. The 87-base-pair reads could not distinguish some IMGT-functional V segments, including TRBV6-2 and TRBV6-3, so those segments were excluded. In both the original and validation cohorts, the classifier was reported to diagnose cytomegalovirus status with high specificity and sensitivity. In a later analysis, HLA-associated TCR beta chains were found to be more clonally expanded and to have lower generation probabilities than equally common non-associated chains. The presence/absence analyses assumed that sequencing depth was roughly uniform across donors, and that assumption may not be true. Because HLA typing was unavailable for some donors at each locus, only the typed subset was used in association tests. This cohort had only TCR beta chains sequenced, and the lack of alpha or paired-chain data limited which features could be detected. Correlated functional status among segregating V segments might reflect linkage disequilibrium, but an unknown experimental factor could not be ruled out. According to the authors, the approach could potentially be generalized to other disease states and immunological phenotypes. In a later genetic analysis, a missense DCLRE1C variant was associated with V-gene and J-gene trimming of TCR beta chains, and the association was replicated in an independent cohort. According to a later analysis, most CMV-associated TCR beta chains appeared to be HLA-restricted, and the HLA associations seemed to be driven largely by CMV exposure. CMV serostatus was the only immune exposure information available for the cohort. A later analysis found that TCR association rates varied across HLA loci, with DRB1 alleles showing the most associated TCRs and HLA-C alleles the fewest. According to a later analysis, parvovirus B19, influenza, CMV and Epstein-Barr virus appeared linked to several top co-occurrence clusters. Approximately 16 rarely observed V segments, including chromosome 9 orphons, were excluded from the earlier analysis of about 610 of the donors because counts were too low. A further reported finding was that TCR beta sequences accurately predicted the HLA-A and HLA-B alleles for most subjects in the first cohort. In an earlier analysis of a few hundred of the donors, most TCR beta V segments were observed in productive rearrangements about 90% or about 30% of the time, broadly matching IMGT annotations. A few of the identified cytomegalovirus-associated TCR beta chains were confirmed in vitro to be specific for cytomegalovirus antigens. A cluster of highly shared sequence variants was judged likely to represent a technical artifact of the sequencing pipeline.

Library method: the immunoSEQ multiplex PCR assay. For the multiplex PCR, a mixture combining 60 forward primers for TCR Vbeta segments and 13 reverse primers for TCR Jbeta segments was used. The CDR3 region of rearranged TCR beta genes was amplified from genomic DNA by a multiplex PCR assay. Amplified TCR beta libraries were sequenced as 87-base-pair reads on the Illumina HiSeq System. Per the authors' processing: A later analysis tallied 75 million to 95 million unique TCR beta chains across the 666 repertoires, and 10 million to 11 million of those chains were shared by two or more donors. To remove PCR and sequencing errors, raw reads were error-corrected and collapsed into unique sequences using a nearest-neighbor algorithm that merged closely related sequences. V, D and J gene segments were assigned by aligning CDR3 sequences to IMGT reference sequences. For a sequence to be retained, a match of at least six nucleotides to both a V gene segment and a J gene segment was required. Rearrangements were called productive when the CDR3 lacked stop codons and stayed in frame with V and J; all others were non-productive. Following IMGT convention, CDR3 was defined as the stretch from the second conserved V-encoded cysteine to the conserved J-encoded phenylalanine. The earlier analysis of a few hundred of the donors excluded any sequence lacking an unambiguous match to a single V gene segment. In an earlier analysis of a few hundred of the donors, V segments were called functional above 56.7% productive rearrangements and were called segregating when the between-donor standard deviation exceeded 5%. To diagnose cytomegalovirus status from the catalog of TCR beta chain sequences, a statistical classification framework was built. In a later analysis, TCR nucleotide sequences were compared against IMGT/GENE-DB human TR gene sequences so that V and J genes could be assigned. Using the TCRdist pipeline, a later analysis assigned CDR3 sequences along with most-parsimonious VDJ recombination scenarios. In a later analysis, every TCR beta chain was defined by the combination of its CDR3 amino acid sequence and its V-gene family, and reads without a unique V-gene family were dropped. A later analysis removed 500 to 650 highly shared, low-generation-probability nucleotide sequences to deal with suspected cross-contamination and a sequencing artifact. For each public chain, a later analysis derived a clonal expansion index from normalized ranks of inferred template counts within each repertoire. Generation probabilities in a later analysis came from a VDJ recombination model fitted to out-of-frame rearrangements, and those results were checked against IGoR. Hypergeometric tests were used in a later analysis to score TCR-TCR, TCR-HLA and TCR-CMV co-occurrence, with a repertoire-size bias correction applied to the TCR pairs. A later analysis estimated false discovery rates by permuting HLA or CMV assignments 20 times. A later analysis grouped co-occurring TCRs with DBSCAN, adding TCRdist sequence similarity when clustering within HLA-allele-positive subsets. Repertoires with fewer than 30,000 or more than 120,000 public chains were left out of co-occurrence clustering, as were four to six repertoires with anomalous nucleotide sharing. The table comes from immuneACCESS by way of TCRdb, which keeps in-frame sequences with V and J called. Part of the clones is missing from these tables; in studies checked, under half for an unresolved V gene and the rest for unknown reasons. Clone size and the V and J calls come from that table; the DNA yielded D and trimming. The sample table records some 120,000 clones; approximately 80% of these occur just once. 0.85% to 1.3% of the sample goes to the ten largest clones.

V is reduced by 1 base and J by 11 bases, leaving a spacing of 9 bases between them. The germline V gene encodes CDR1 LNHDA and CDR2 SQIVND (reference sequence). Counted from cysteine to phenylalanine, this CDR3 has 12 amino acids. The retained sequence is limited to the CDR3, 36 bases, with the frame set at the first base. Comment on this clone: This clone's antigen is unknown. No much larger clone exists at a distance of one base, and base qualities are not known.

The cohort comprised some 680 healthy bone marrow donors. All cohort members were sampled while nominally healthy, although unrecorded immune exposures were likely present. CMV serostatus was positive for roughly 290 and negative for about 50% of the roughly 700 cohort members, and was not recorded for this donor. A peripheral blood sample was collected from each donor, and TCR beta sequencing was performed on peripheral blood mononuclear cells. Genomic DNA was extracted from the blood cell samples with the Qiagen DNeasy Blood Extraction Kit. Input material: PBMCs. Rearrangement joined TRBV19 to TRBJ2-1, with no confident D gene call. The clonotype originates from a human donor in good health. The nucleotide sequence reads TGTGCCAGTAGTATAGTGGCAGGAAAGCAGTTCTTC. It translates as CASSIVAGKQFF.